This is a list of T cell receptor beta chains from one sample in a study of blood T cell repertoires in COVID-19. Only in-frame clones appear in the TCRdb table, and some are missing; sequencing was by immunoSEQ multiplex PCR. Of about 320,000 clones listed, approximately 88% are singletons. Sequencing was performed on PBMCs or T cells enriched from blood (not recorded which). These receptor sequences come from a man in his sixties who had recovered from COVID-19. Both conserved end residues are part of each CDR3. Fields, in order: clone size, V gene, CDR3 length, D gene, J gene, CDR3 protein, CDR3 DNA. D genes are given only for firm matches. Some rows mark clone size as missing; the rest say once, few, many or name a class of expanded clone.

abundance: .; v_gene: TRBV18; len: 15; d_gene: TRBD2; j_gene: TRBJ2-7; CDR3aa: CASSVAGVNDYEQYF; CDR3nt: TGTGCCAGCTCAGTAGCGGGAGTTAATGACTACGAGCAGTACTTC
abundance: .; v_gene: TRBV6-6; len: 17; d_gene: .; j_gene: TRBJ1-6; CDR3aa: CASSPRASSSYNSPLHF; CDR3nt: TGTGCCAGCAGTCCCCGCGCCTCGAGCTCCTATAATTCACCCCTCCACTTT
abundance: .; v_gene: TRBV11-2; len: 13; d_gene: TRBD2; j_gene: TRBJ2-7; CDR3aa: CASSLRLAVEQYF; CDR3nt: TGTGCCAGCAGCTTGCGACTAGCAGTCGAGCAGTACTTC
abundance: .; v_gene: TRBV18; len: 13; d_gene: TRBD2; j_gene: TRBJ2-1; CDR3aa: CASSRLANGEQFF; CDR3nt: TGTGCCAGCTCGAGACTAGCTAATGGTGAGCAGTTCTTC
abundance: .; v_gene: TRBV7-2; len: 15; d_gene: .; j_gene: TRBJ2-1; CDR3aa: CASLSGDSSYNEQFF; CDR3nt: TGTGCCAGCCTTAGCGGGGACAGCTCCTACAATGAGCAGTTCTTC
abundance: .; v_gene: TRBV29-1; len: 13; d_gene: .; j_gene: TRBJ2-1; CDR3aa: CSVVGGGFDEQFF; CDR3nt: TGCAGCGTTGTAGGTGGCGGGTTCGATGAGCAGTTCTTC
abundance: .; v_gene: TRBV24-1; len: 15; d_gene: TRBD2; j_gene: TRBJ2-1; CDR3aa: CATSEVGTSPHEQFF; CDR3nt: TGTGCCACCAGTGAGGTCGGGACTAGCCCCCATGAGCAGTTCTTC
abundance: .; v_gene: TRBV6-5; len: 16; d_gene: .; j_gene: TRBJ1-1; CDR3aa: CASSYAGGGRNTEAFF; CDR3nt: TGTGCCAGCAGTTACGCCGGGGGGGGTCGAAACACTGAAGCTTTCTTT
abundance: .; v_gene: TRBV3-1/TRBV3-2; len: 14; d_gene: TRBD2; j_gene: TRBJ2-7; CDR3aa: CASSQLAGMNEQYF; CDR3nt: TGTGCCAGCAGCCAATTAGCGGGAATGAACGAGCAGTACTTC
abundance: .; v_gene: TRBV3-1/TRBV3-2; len: 14; d_gene: .; j_gene: TRBJ1-6; CDR3aa: CASSRTGYNSPLHF; CDR3nt: TGTGCCAGCAGCCGGACGGGATATAATTCACCCCTCCACTTT
abundance: few; v_gene: TRBV5-1; len: 15; d_gene: .; j_gene: TRBJ1-5; CDR3aa: CASSLVPGQEQPQHF; CDR3nt: TGCGCCAGCAGCTTGGTCCCAGGGCAGGAGCAGCCCCAGCATTTT
abundance: .; v_gene: TRBV7-3; len: 14; d_gene: TRBD1; j_gene: TRBJ1-1; CDR3aa: CASSLEGANTEAFF; CDR3nt: TGTGCCAGCAGCTTAGAGGGGGCAAACACTGAAGCTTTCTTT
abundance: .; v_gene: TRBV7-2; len: 16; d_gene: TRBD2; j_gene: TRBJ2-3; CDR3aa: CASNRVVAGGRDTQYF; CDR3nt: TGTGCCAGCAATCGAGTGGTAGCGGGAGGTAGAGATACGCAGTATTTT
abundance: .; v_gene: TRBV6-2/TRBV6-3; len: 15; d_gene: TRBD2; j_gene: TRBJ2-3; CDR3aa: CASSSGTSGADTQYF; CDR3nt: TGTGCCAGCAGTTCCGGGACTAGCGGGGCAGATACGCAGTATTTT
abundance: .; v_gene: TRBV14; len: 14; d_gene: TRBD1; j_gene: TRBJ2-3; CDR3aa: CASRRTGTTDTQYF; CDR3nt: TGTGCCAGCAGGCGGACAGGGACGACAGATACGCAGTATTTT
abundance: .; v_gene: TRBV5-5; len: 15; d_gene: TRBD1; j_gene: TRBJ2-5; CDR3aa: CASSYGTGGRETQYF; CDR3nt: TGTGCCAGCAGCTACGGGACAGGGGGTCGGGAGACCCAGTACTTC
abundance: .; v_gene: TRBV7-2; len: 16; d_gene: TRBD1; j_gene: TRBJ2-1; CDR3aa: CASSLAGQESYNEQFF; CDR3nt: TGTGCCAGCAGCTTAGCCGGACAGGAATCCTACAATGAGCAGTTCTTC
abundance: once; v_gene: TRBV6-6; len: 14; d_gene: TRBD1; j_gene: TRBJ2-3; CDR3aa: CASSASLTGGTQYF; CDR3nt: TGTGCCAGCAGCGCCTCTCTCACAGGGGGGACGCAGTATTTT
abundance: .; v_gene: TRBV7-3; len: 15; d_gene: TRBD2; j_gene: TRBJ2-1; CDR3aa: CASSVLAGSYNEQFF; CDR3nt: TGTGCCAGCAGCGTCCTAGCGGGAAGTTACAATGAGCAGTTCTTC
abundance: .; v_gene: TRBV4-1; len: 15; d_gene: .; j_gene: TRBJ1-1; CDR3aa: CASSHVQGMNTEAFF; CDR3nt: TGCGCCAGCAGCCATGTACAGGGCATGAACACTGAAGCTTTCTTT
abundance: .; v_gene: TRBV28; len: 18; d_gene: TRBD1; j_gene: TRBJ1-1; CDR3aa: CASSLWGQGGRRNTEAFF; CDR3nt: TGTGCCAGCAGTTTATGGGGCCAGGGGGGCCGTAGGAACACTGAAGCTTTCTTT
abundance: .; v_gene: TRBV6-4; len: 13; d_gene: .; j_gene: TRBJ1-5; CDR3aa: CASSAHSNQPQHF; CDR3nt: TGTGCCAGCAGTGCCCATAGCAATCAGCCCCAGCATTTT
abundance: .; v_gene: TRBV6-1; len: 15; d_gene: .; j_gene: TRBJ1-2; CDR3aa: CASSEFPKLNYGYTF; CDR3nt: TGTGCCAGCAGTGAATTTCCCAAATTGAACTATGGCTACACCTTC
abundance: .; v_gene: TRBV9; len: 16; d_gene: TRBD2; j_gene: TRBJ2-2; CDR3aa: CASSPLSGTFTGELFF; CDR3nt: TGTGCCAGCAGCCCCCTTAGCGGGACCTTCACCGGGGAGCTGTTTTTT
abundance: .; v_gene: TRBV7-2; len: 15; d_gene: .; j_gene: TRBJ1-1; CDR3aa: CASSPHSGPNTEAFF; CDR3nt: TGTGCCAGCAGCCCACATTCAGGGCCGAACACTGAAGCTTTCTTT
abundance: once; v_gene: TRBV5-1; len: 12; d_gene: .; j_gene: TRBJ1-1; CDR3aa: CASSLDRVGAFF; CDR3nt: TGCGCCAGCAGCTTGGACAGGGTCGGAGCTTTCTTT
abundance: .; v_gene: TRBV19; len: 15; d_gene: TRBD2; j_gene: TRBJ2-1; CDR3aa: CASSFTGTILYSQFF; CDR3nt: TGTGCCAGTAGTTTCACCGGGACTATCCTCTACTCCCAGTTCTTC
abundance: .; v_gene: TRBV6-5; len: 14; d_gene: .; j_gene: TRBJ1-1; CDR3aa: CASSYSSMNTEAFF; CDR3nt: TGTGCCAGCAGTTACTCGAGCATGAACACTGAAGCTTTCTTT
abundance: .; v_gene: TRBV9; len: 14; d_gene: TRBD2; j_gene: TRBJ2-7; CDR3aa: CASSVSGGSYEQYF; CDR3nt: TGTGCCAGCAGCGTTTCGGGAGGGTCCTACGAGCAGTACTTC
abundance: .; v_gene: TRBV28; len: 12; d_gene: .; j_gene: TRBJ2-7; CDR3aa: CASSQQGYEQYF; CDR3nt: TGTGCCAGCAGCCAGCAGGGTTACGAGCAGTACTTC
abundance: .; v_gene: TRBV9; len: 14; d_gene: .; j_gene: TRBJ1-6; CDR3aa: CASSVRREDSPLHF; CDR3nt: TGTGCCAGCAGCGTAAGAAGGGAGGATTCACCCCTCCACTTT
abundance: .; v_gene: TRBV9; len: 17; d_gene: .; j_gene: TRBJ2-6; CDR3aa: CASSFTMGAGGANVLTF; CDR3nt: TGTGCCAGCAGCTTTACAATGGGGGCTGGTGGGGCCAACGTCCTGACTTTC
abundance: .; v_gene: TRBV5-1; len: 14; d_gene: TRBD1; j_gene: TRBJ2-5; CDR3aa: CASSRGTGRETQYF; CDR3nt: TGCGCCAGCAGCAGAGGGACAGGGAGAGAGACCCAGTACTTC
abundance: .; v_gene: TRBV27; len: 13; d_gene: TRBD1; j_gene: TRBJ2-7; CDR3aa: CAIVPGQDSEQYF; CDR3nt: TGTGCCATCGTCCCGGGACAGGACTCCGAGCAGTACTTC
abundance: once; v_gene: TRBV6-5; len: 14; d_gene: .; j_gene: TRBJ2-3; CDR3aa: CASSLGLHTDTQYF; CDR3nt: TGTGCCAGCAGTTTGGGACTTCACACAGATACGCAGTATTTT
abundance: .; v_gene: TRBV29-1; len: 14; d_gene: TRBD1; j_gene: TRBJ2-2; CDR3aa: CSVPGTGSTGELFF; CDR3nt: TGCAGCGTTCCCGGGACAGGTTCCACCGGGGAGCTGTTTTTT
abundance: .; v_gene: TRBV19; len: 14; d_gene: .; j_gene: TRBJ1-3; CDR3aa: CASSISRGGNTIYF; CDR3nt: TGTGCCAGTAGTATCAGCAGGGGTGGAAACACCATATATTTT
abundance: .; v_gene: TRBV29-1; len: 14; d_gene: .; j_gene: TRBJ2-3; CDR3aa: CSGGRGTSTDTQYF; CDR3nt: TGCAGCGGGGGAAGGGGAACTAGCACAGATACGCAGTATTTT
abundance: .; v_gene: TRBV14; len: 16; d_gene: .; j_gene: TRBJ1-3; CDR3aa: CASSHPQGESGNTIYF; CDR3nt: TGTGCCAGCAGCCATCCACAGGGTGAGTCTGGAAACACCATATATTTT
abundance: .; v_gene: TRBV13; len: 13; d_gene: .; j_gene: TRBJ1-1; CDR3aa: CASSSYRNTEAFF; CDR3nt: TGTGCCAGCAGCTCCTACAGGAACACTGAAGCTTTCTTT
abundance: .; v_gene: TRBV5-1; len: 16; d_gene: TRBD2; j_gene: TRBJ2-7; CDR3aa: CASSLAGSGSSYEQYF; CDR3nt: TGCGCCAGCAGCTTGGCCGGTAGCGGGAGCTCCTACGAGCAGTACTTC
abundance: .; v_gene: TRBV3-1/TRBV3-2; len: 16; d_gene: TRBD1; j_gene: TRBJ1-2; CDR3aa: CASSVTGTGGVYGYTF; CDR3nt: TGTGCCAGCAGCGTCACCGGGACAGGGGGCGTGTATGGCTACACCTTC
abundance: .; v_gene: TRBV5-1; len: 15; d_gene: TRBD1; j_gene: TRBJ1-6; CDR3aa: CASSFQGVVYSPLHF; CDR3nt: TGCGCCAGCAGCTTCCAGGGGGTTGTGTATTCACCCCTCCACTTT
abundance: .; v_gene: TRBV7-9; len: 15; d_gene: .; j_gene: TRBJ2-1; CDR3aa: CASSSDRLSYNEQFF; CDR3nt: TGTGCCAGCAGCTCGGACAGACTATCCTACAATGAGCAGTTCTTC
abundance: .; v_gene: TRBV19; len: 17; d_gene: .; j_gene: TRBJ1-6; CDR3aa: CASSLLTGNSYNSPLHF; CDR3nt: TGTGCCAGTAGTCTCCTCACAGGGAATTCCTATAATTCACCCCTCCACTTT
abundance: once; v_gene: TRBV28; len: 18; d_gene: .; j_gene: TRBJ1-6; CDR3aa: CASSLTQGARSYNSPLHF; CDR3nt: TGTGCCAGCAGTTTAACGCAGGGCGCCCGCTCCTATAATTCACCCCTCCACTTT
abundance: .; v_gene: TRBV3-1/TRBV3-2; len: 16; d_gene: .; j_gene: TRBJ1-3; CDR3aa: CASSLKRTGLANTIYF; CDR3nt: TGTGCCAGCAGCCTGAAACGGACGGGACTGGCAAACACCATATATTTT
abundance: few; v_gene: TRBV27; len: 10; d_gene: .; j_gene: TRBJ2-7; CDR3aa: CASSLYEQYF; CDR3nt: TGTGCCAGCAGCCTCTACGAGCAGTACTTC
abundance: .; v_gene: TRBV4-3; len: 15; d_gene: TRBD1; j_gene: TRBJ2-7; CDR3aa: CASSQIQGEFNEQYF; CDR3nt: TGCGCCAGCAGCCAAATACAGGGGGAGTTCAACGAGCAGTACTTC
abundance: .; v_gene: TRBV5-5; len: 17; d_gene: TRBD1; j_gene: TRBJ2-2; CDR3aa: CASSLRADRFLTGELFF; CDR3nt: TGTGCCAGCAGCTTGCGGGCGGACAGGTTTCTCACCGGGGAGCTGTTTTTT
abundance: .; v_gene: TRBV24-1; len: 17; d_gene: TRBD1; j_gene: TRBJ1-1; CDR3aa: CATSPGTGGLGNTEAFF; CDR3nt: TGTGCCACCAGTCCCGGGACAGGGGGTTTGGGAAACACTGAAGCTTTCTTT
abundance: .; v_gene: TRBV4-1; len: 15; d_gene: .; j_gene: TRBJ2-5; CDR3aa: CASSHQGLLMETQYF; CDR3nt: TGCGCCAGCAGCCACCAGGGACTGTTAATGGAGACCCAGTACTTC
abundance: .; v_gene: TRBV3-1/TRBV3-2; len: 13; d_gene: .; j_gene: TRBJ2-7; CDR3aa: CASSQELAYEQYF; CDR3nt: TGTGCCAGCAGCCAAGAACTAGCTTACGAGCAGTACTTC